This TCR beta chain was obtained from a study of PD-1 blockade in classical Hodgkin lymphoma. Looking at the study overall: The patients were dosed with nivolumab 3 mg/kg, infused intravenously every 2 weeks. Study conclusions and caveats: CD4+ TCR diversity, unlike CD8+, climbed significantly by C4D1. Complete responders started with a diversity level that resembled newly diagnosed patients at baseline.

As to time point: cycle 4 day 1 (C4D1), after around six weeks of nivolumab. Each of the patients experienced relapse following autologous stem cell transplantation, and their brentuximab vedotin exposure differed. Best responses fell into complete response, partial response or progressive disease. Notes on this clone: The target antigen is unknown.

Here immunoSEQ multiplex PCR was the method, and the copy in TCRdb shows in-frame clones only, minus some. This sample has around 17,000 clones, with about 65% found just once. CDR3 length equals 11 residues. V lost 0 bases, J lost 5 bases, and 5 bases lay in between. Germline assignment: CDR1 GTSNPN and CDR2 SVGIG (reference sequence). The chain carries TRBV30 and TRBJ2-7; D is unresolved. The sequence was collected from a human donor with classical Hodgkin lymphoma. The sample here was peripheral blood mononuclear cells (PBMCs), taken before the fourth cycle of nivolumab. The CDR3 nucleotides read TGTGCCTGGAGTGTATCTCACGAGCAGTACTTC. Its protein product is CAWSVSHEQYF.